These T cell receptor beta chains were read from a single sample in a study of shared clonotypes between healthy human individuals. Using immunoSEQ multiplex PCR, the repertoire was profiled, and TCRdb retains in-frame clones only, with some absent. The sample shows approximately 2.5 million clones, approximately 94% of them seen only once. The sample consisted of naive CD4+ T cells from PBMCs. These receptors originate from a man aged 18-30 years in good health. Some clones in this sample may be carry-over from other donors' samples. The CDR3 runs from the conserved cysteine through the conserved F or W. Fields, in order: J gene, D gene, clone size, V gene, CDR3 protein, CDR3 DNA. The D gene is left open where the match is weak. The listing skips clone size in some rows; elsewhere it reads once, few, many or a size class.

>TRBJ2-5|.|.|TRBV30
CAWTLEGPARETQYF
TGTGCCTGGACCCTTGAGGGTCCCGCAAGAGAGACCCAGTACTTC
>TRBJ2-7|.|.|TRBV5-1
CASSREPGGAGPDEQYF
TGCGCCAGCAGCAGAGAGCCTGGAGGGGCCGGTCCTGACGAGCAGTACTTC
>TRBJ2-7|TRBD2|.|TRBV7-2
CASSLEGSGTEQYF
TGTGCCAGCAGCTTAGAGGGGAGCGGGACCGAGCAGTACTTC
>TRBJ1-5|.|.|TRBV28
CASSSGSHSNQPQHF
TGTGCCAGCAGTTCCGGATCCCATAGCAATCAGCCCCAGCATTTT
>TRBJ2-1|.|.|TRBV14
CASSPYNEQFF
TGTGCCAGCAGCCCGTACAATGAGCAGTTCTTC
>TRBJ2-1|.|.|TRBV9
CASTRRQEYTNEQFF
TGTGCCAGCACCCGACGGCAGGAATACACGAATGAGCAGTTCTTC
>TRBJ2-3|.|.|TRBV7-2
CASSFRAADTQYF
TGTGCCAGCAGCTTTCGGGCCGCAGATACGCAGTATTTT
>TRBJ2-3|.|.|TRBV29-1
CSVEGVTDTDTQYF
TGCAGCGTTGAAGGGGTGACAGACACAGATACGCAGTATTTT
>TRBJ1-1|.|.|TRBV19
CASRREGFGAFF
TGTGCCAGTAGAAGGGAGGGTTTTGGAGCTTTCTTT
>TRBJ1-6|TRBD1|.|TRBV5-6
CASSPQAGDSLHSPLHF
TGTGCCAGCAGCCCCCAAGCCGGGGACAGCTTACATTCACCCCTCCACTTT
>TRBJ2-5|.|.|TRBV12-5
CASGSGLRAQYF
TGTGCTAGTGGCTCAGGGCTGCGGGCCCAGTACTTC
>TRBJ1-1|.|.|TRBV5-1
CASGEAGQTNTEAFF
TGCGCCAGCGGGGAAGCAGGACAGACGAACACTGAAGCTTTCTTT
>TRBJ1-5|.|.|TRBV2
CASSPRVYSNQPQHF
TGTGCCAGCAGTCCCAGGGTTTATAGCAATCAGCCCCAGCATTTT
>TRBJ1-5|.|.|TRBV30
CAWTGSNSNQPQHF
TGTGCCTGGACAGGGTCTAATAGCAATCAGCCCCAGCATTTT
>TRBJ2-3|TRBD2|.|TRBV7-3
CASSHGLAGGSDTQYF
TGTGCCAGCAGCCACGGACTAGCGGGAGGGTCAGATACGCAGTATTTT
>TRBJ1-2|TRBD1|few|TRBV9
CASSVGQGNYGYTF
TGTGCCAGCAGCGTAGGACAGGGGAACTATGGCTACACCTTC
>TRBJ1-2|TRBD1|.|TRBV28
CASSLRTGTGYTF
TGTGCCAGCAGTCTGAGGACAGGGACGGGCTACACCTTC
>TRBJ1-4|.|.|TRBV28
CASSVIGPLNEKLFF
TGTGCCAGCAGTGTGATCGGGCCGCTTAATGAAAAACTGTTTTTT
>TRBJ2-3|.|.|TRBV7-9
CASSLGTRSTDTQYF
TGTGCCAGCAGCTTAGGGACAAGAAGCACAGATACGCAGTATTTT
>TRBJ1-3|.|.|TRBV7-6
CASSLTIGSGNTIYF
TGTGCCAGCAGCTTAACCATTGGCTCTGGAAACACCATATATTTT
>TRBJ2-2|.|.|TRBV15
CATSRDTFQGRTGELFF
TGTGCCACCAGCAGAGATACTTTCCAGGGGCGGACCGGGGAGCTGTTTTTT
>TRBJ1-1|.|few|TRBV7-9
CASSWGKDTEAFF
TGTGCCAGCAGCTGGGGGAAGGACACTGAAGCTTTCTTT
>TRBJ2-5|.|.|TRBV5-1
CASSYNRRAETQYF
TGCGCCAGCAGCTACAACAGGAGGGCAGAGACCCAGTACTTC
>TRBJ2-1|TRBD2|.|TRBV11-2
CASSLGLAGAYNEQFF
TGTGCCAGCAGCTTAGGACTAGCGGGAGCTTACAATGAGCAGTTCTTC
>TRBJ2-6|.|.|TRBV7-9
CASSPPGPLSGANVLTF
TGTGCCAGCAGCCCCCCCGGCCCTCTCTCTGGGGCCAACGTCCTGACTTTC
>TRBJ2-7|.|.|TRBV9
CASSVTPEGPSQQYF
TGTGCCAGCAGCGTAACCCCAGAGGGCCCCAGCCAGCAGTACTTC
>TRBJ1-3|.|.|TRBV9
CASSVTALSGNTIYF
TGTGCCAGCAGCGTGACTGCCCTTTCTGGAAACACCATATATTTT
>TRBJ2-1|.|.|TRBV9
CASSIQGGLGVGNEQFF
TGTGCCAGCAGCATACAGGGAGGACTAGGTGTGGGAAATGAGCAGTTCTTC
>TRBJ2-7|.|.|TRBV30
CAWSVGGPAYEQYF
TGTGCCTGGAGTGTAGGGGGTCCTGCCTACGAGCAGTACTTC
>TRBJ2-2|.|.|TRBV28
CASSPVESTGELFF
TGTGCCAGCAGCCCCGTCGAAAGCACCGGGGAGCTGTTTTTT
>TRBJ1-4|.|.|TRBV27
CASRPFGATNEKLFF
TGTGCCAGCAGACCCTTTGGGGCAACTAATGAAAAACTGTTTTTT
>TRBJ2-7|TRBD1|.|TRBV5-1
CASSLDRGIYEQYF
TGCGCCAGCAGCTTGGACAGGGGGATCTACGAGCAGTACTTC
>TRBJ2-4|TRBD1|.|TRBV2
CASSLDRDRGDIQYF
TGTGCCAGCAGTCTAGACCGGGACAGGGGCGACATTCAGTACTTC
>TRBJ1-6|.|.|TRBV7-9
CASSTGQGDSPLHF
TGTGCCAGCAGCACGGGACAAGGGGATTCACCCCTCCACTTT
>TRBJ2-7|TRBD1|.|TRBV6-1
CASTSGQPRSYEQYF
TGTGCCAGCACTTCGGGACAGCCCCGCTCCTACGAGCAGTACTTC